This is a list of T cell receptor beta chains from one sample in a study of cytomegalovirus exposure and HLA in healthy donors. Clones were sequenced by immunoSEQ multiplex PCR, and TCRdb holds only the in-frame ones, with some missing. The data hold more than 80,000 clones, with roughly 86% observed a single time. Input material: PBMCs. The receptors originated from a man younger than 45 in good health and CMV-seropositive. CDR3s leave out the opening cysteine and the closing phenylalanine or tryptophan. Clone sizes are given selectively: once, few, many, or a class where the clone is expanded.

V gene	clone size	J gene	CDR3 protein
TRBV5-1	-	TRBJ2-7	ASSFDGAYEQY
TRBV27	-	TRBJ1-2	ASSSGTFYGYT
TRBV5-1	-	TRBJ1-2	ASSLKDRDYGYT
TRBV29-1	-	TRBJ2-3	SVDPGLAYSTDTQY
TRBV5-5	-	TRBJ1-3	ASRLNLAGNTIY
TRBV14	-	TRBJ2-1	ASSHTAQSHNEQF
TRBV4-1	-	TRBJ1-3	ASSQDQFLSGNTIY
TRBV10-3	-	TRBJ2-1	AISGLQGRSYNEQF
TRBV6-5	-	TRBJ2-7	ASTLDRKRYEQY
TRBV5-4	-	TRBJ1-5	ASSRDRGEQPQH
TRBV10-3	-	TRBJ2-3	AIRTSGGSTDTQY
TRBV2	few	TRBJ1-2	ASEDRENGYT
TRBV29-1	-	TRBJ1-2	SVGSGDYGYT
TRBV28	-	TRBJ2-7	ASSLNFPGSYEQY
TRBV10-1	-	TRBJ2-2	ASSGQGAGELF
TRBV5-1	-	TRBJ2-1	ASSRTGRSAAYNEQF